This is a list of T cell receptor beta chains from one sample in a study of cytomegalovirus exposure and HLA in healthy donors. Profiled with immunoSEQ multiplex PCR; TCRdb holds only in-frame clones, not every one. The table shows about 190,000 clones, with around four fifths occurring only once. Sequencing was carried out using PBMCs. The origin of the receptors is a man aged 50 to 60 in good health and CMV-seronegative. Each CDR3 is given with its conserved first and last residue. A D gene is named only where the DNA matches it firmly. Clone size is stated in some rows and not others, as once, few, many or a class when expanded.

D	length	size	J	V	DNA	CDR3
TRBD2	15	-	TRBJ2-1	TRBV6-6	TGTGCCAGCAGTTTTCCCACGGGGACTAGAAGTGAGCAGTTCTTC	CASSFPTGTRSEQFF
-	11	-	TRBJ1-1	TRBV28	TGTGCCAGCAGTTATCGCGGTGAAGCTTTCTTT	CASSYRGEAFF
-	14	-	TRBJ2-7	TRBV6-1	TGTGCCAGCAGAGGACTGTTGAGCTCCTACGAGCAGTACTTC	CASRGLLSSYEQYF
-	13	few	TRBJ1-2	TRBV6-5	TGTGCCAGCAGGATGACAGGAGTAGGCGGCTACACCTTC	CASRMTGVGGYTF
TRBD1	16	-	TRBJ1-4	TRBV9	TGTGCCAGCAGCGGGGGCACAGGGGCAACTAATGAAAAACTGTTTTTT	CASSGGTGATNEKLFF
-	13	-	TRBJ2-5	TRBV7-3	TGTGCCAGCAGCTTAACAACACAAGAGACCCAGTACTTC	CASSLTTQETQYF
-	15	-	TRBJ2-7	TRBV10-3	TGTGCCATCACTAAAAGAGGTAATCGATCCTACGAGCAGTACTTC	CAITKRGNRSYEQYF
TRBD2	18	-	TRBJ2-6	TRBV7-2	TGTGCCAGCAGCTGGACTAGCGGGGATTTCTCTGGGGCCAACGTCCTGACTTTC	CASSWTSGDFSGANVLTF
TRBD1	16	-	TRBJ1-5	TRBV27	TGTGCCAGCAGTCCCCGGGACAGGGGTAAAAGTCAGCCCCAGCATTTT	CASSPRDRGKSQPQHF
-	15	-	TRBJ2-1	TRBV5-1	TGCGCCAGCAGCTTCAGAGGGAGCTCCTACAATGAGCAGTTCTTC	CASSFRGSSYNEQFF
-	16	-	TRBJ2-4	TRBV6-5	TGTGCCAGCAGTTACTCTACAGCTCTAGCCAAAAACATTCAGTACTTC	CASSYSTALAKNIQYF
TRBD2	14	-	TRBJ2-3	TRBV7-2	TGTGCCAGCGTTACGGGACTAGCGACTGATACGCAGTATTTT	CASVTGLATDTQYF
TRBD1	18	-	TRBJ2-1	TRBV11-2	TGTGCCAGCAGCTTGCGATACACCGACAGGGTCTCCTACAATGAGCAGTTCTTC	CASSLRYTDRVSYNEQFF
TRBD2	13	-	TRBJ2-7	TRBV7-2	TGTGCCAGCAGCCCAGAGTCTAGCGGGGGCCGGTACTTC	CASSPESSGGRYF
-	12	-	TRBJ1-1	TRBV28	TGTGCCAGCAGTCCGACAGACACTGAAGCTTTCTTT	CASSPTDTEAFF
TRBD2	14	-	TRBJ2-7	TRBV5-6	TGTGCCAGCAGCATCACGACTAGCGTTAACGAGCAGTACTTC	CASSITTSVNEQYF
TRBD2	21	once	TRBJ2-4	TRBV5-1	TGCGCCAGCAGCTCACCCCCGGGACTAGCGGGGGGCTCGGGGGCCAAAAACATTCAGTACTTC	CASSSPPGLAGGSGAKNIQYF
-	15	-	TRBJ2-1	TRBV2	TGTGCCAGCAGTGTTGCTAGTGGCTCCTACAATGAGCAGTTCTTC	CASSVASGSYNEQFF
TRBD1	14	-	TRBJ1-2	TRBV5-5	TGTGCCAGCAGCTTTGGGACAGGGTCTACGGGCTACACCTTC	CASSFGTGSTGYTF
TRBD2	15	-	TRBJ2-7	TRBV11-2	TGTGCCAGCAGCTTAGTTTTAGGACTAGAATACGAGCAGTACTTC	CASSLVLGLEYEQYF
TRBD2	15	-	TRBJ2-5	TRBV11-3	TGTGCCAGCAGCACCGCGGGACTAGCGGGAGAGACCCAGTACTTC	CASSTAGLAGETQYF
TRBD2	16	-	TRBJ2-1	TRBV7-3	TGTGCCAGCAGCTTAAGCTCTCTAGCGGGGTCCAATGAGCAGTTCTTC	CASSLSSLAGSNEQFF
-	14	-	TRBJ1-2	TRBV6-5	TGTGCCAGCAGTTACAGACCAGGGCGTCAAGGCTACACCTTC	CASSYRPGRQGYTF
TRBD2	18	-	TRBJ2-5	TRBV5-1	TGCGCCAGCAGTCGGACAGGGTCTAGCGGGAGCAGCCAAGAGACCCAGTACTTC	CASSRTGSSGSSQETQYF
TRBD1	15	-	TRBJ2-7	TRBV11-2	TGTGCCAGCAGCTCACCCGGGACAGGAGACTACGAGCAGTACTTC	CASSSPGTGDYEQYF
-	12	-	TRBJ2-1	TRBV7-9	TGTGCCAGCAGCTCGACTAGCAATGAGCAGTTCTTC	CASSSTSNEQFF
-	15	-	TRBJ1-1	TRBV5-1	TGCGCCAGCAGCTCGGGCCTCTCTAAGGGGACTGAAGCTTTCTTT	CASSSGLSKGTEAFF
TRBD2	16	once	TRBJ2-5	TRBV9	TGTGCCAGCAGCGTAGGACTAGCGGGGAACCAAGAGACCCAGTACTTC	CASSVGLAGNQETQYF
-	16	-	TRBJ2-3	TRBV7-2	TGTGCCAGCAGCTTACTGGGGGCCTTACGCACAGATACGCAGTATTTT	CASSLLGALRTDTQYF
-	14	-	TRBJ2-1	TRBV5-1	TGCGCCAGCAGCTTGGATAGTTTCTCGAGATTTCAGTTCTTC	CASSLDSFSRFQFF
-	11	-	TRBJ1-1	TRBV12-5	TGTGCTAGTGGTTTGGCTAGGGAAGCTTTCTTT	CASGLAREAFF
TRBD1	15	-	TRBJ2-2	TRBV18	TGTGCCAGCTCCCCCGGGACAGGGGAAACCGGGGAGCTGTTTTTT	CASSPGTGETGELFF
-	15	-	TRBJ1-6	TRBV7-9	TGTGCCAGCAGCTTAGGGTCTGGGGGCAATTCACCCCTCCACTTT	CASSLGSGGNSPLHF
-	15	few	TRBJ2-4	TRBV5-6	TGTGCCAGCAGCTGGGCAGGCATTAGCGGAAACATTCAGTACTTC	CASSWAGISGNIQYF
-	14	-	TRBJ2-7	TRBV5-1	TGCGCCAGCAGCGGGCAGGGAGGTTCCTACGAGCAGTACTTC	CASSGQGGSYEQYF
-	15	-	TRBJ2-2	TRBV5-1	TGCGCCAGCAGCTTTGGGCAGCCGAACACCGGGGAGCTGTTTTTT	CASSFGQPNTGELFF
TRBD2	16	-	TRBJ2-5	TRBV6-6	TGTGCCAGCAGTCACAGCGGGAGGGCCAACCAAGAGACCCAGTACTTC	CASSHSGRANQETQYF
-	16	-	TRBJ1-5	TRBV19	TGTGCCAGTAGTAAACCTTTACAGGTGTCTAATCAGCCCCAGCATTTT	CASSKPLQVSNQPQHF
TRBD2	15	once	TRBJ2-7	TRBV19	TGTGCCAGTAGTAGAGCGGCGGGAGGGCCTTACGAGCAGTACTTC	CASSRAAGGPYEQYF
TRBD2	16	-	TRBJ2-5	TRBV7-6	TGTGCCAGCAGCGCCGCCGGGACTAGCGCAAAAGAGCCCCAGTACTTC	CASSAAGTSAKEPQYF
TRBD1	15	-	TRBJ2-2	TRBV6-1	TGTGCCAGCAGACGACAGGGTTCCCACTCCGGGGAGCTGTTTTTT	CASRRQGSHSGELFF
-	13	-	TRBJ1-1	TRBV9	TGTGCCAGCAGCGTCGACTCCTCTTCTGAAGCTTTCTTT	CASSVDSSSEAFF
TRBD2	14	-	TRBJ2-3	TRBV27	TGTGCCAGCAGTTTTGGTAGCGGGAGAGATACGCAGTATTTT	CASSFGSGRDTQYF
TRBD1	14	-	TRBJ2-7	TRBV2	TGTGCCAGCAGATCGGACAGGGGAACTTACGAGCAGTACTTC	CASRSDRGTYEQYF
-	12	-	TRBJ2-3	TRBV18	TGTGCCAGCTCCCGGGACAAAGATACGCAGTATTTT	CASSRDKDTQYF
TRBD1	13	-	TRBJ2-4	TRBV28	TGTGCCAGCAGTTTTCGCACAGGGGGCCGGGGGTACTTC	CASSFRTGGRGYF
TRBD1	14	-	TRBJ2-7	TRBV7-7	TGTGCTAGCAGCCCGGGACAGGGCCCCTACGAGCAGTACTTC	CASSPGQGPYEQYF
-	14	-	TRBJ1-3	TRBV2	TGTGCCAGCAGTGGACAGTTCTCTGGAAACACCATATATTTT	CASSGQFSGNTIYF
TRBD1	16	-	TRBJ1-2	TRBV28	TGTGCCAGCAGTTTTCGGGACAGGGATCTCTCGGGTGGCTACACCTTC	CASSFRDRDLSGGYTF
TRBD2	15	-	TRBJ2-7	TRBV4-3	TGCGCCAGCAGCCCCGGACTAGCGGAAACCTACGAGCAGTACTTC	CASSPGLAETYEQYF
-	14	few	TRBJ1-1	TRBV27	TGTGCCAGCAGTTTGTGGCAGACTAACACTGAAGCTTTCTTT	CASSLWQTNTEAFF
TRBD2	15	-	TRBJ2-3	TRBV18	TGTGCCAGCGGCCTACTAGCGGGAGGCACAGATACGCAGTATTTT	CASGLLAGGTDTQYF
-	15	-	TRBJ2-3	TRBV7-3	TGTGCCAGCAGCCCTTATCGACAGGGCACAGATACGCAGTATTTT	CASSPYRQGTDTQYF
TRBD1	13	-	TRBJ1-3	TRBV7-8	TGTGCCAGCAGCTCGGGACAGGGAAACACCATATATTTT	CASSSGQGNTIYF
TRBD2	14	-	TRBJ2-1	TRBV18	TGTGCCAGCTCCCACCGGGGGGAAAAGGGTGAGCAGTTCTTC	CASSHRGEKGEQFF
TRBD2	17	few	TRBJ2-1	TRBV9	TGTGCCAGCAGCGTAGCTAGCGGGAGCCCCCCTTACAATGAGCAGTTCTTC	CASSVASGSPPYNEQFF
TRBD2	13	-	TRBJ2-1	TRBV7-9	TGTGCCAGCAGCTCGGAACTAGCGGGGTGGCAGTTCTTC	CASSSELAGWQFF